These 18 T cell receptor beta chains share one sample of origin, sequenced in a study of blood T cells in healthy people across ages. Then a second PCR, running roughly 6 to 11 cycles, was carried out with a sample-barcoded 5' primer and a J-beta primer mix. Each CDR3 protein gets one entry after TCRdb re-called the 5' RACE reads with MiXCR. The table lists hundreds of thousands of distinct CDR3 sequences, roughly 48% of them singletons. Sequenced sample: blood. These TCRs come from a man aged 80 or over in good health.

The chain carries TRBV6-2 or TRBV6-3 and TRBJ2-3; D gene unclear. There are 13 residues in the CDR3. Per the germline V gene, CDR1 is MNHEY and CDR2 is SVGEGT. V lost 7 bases and J 1 base, leaving 9 bases between the germline ends. The CDR3 region has the DNA TGTGCCAGCACCCGACTCCGCACAGATACGCAGTATTTT. It yields the protein CASTRLRTDTQYF.

This clonotype has only a few counts. This sequence joins TRBV29-1 and TRBJ2-1, with 7 bases that match TRBD2. The CDR3 covers 14 residues. The V gene end was trimmed by 6 bases and the J gene end by 7 bases; junction bases not matched to a gene: 12. Germline CDR1 is SQVTM and CDR2 is ANQGSEA. CDR3 sequence (DNA): TGCAGCGTGTCCCTCCTAGCGGCCGTAAATGAGCAGTTCTTC. It specifies CSVSLLAAVNEQFF.

This clonotype was counted a few times. The rearrangement links TRBV7-2 to TRBJ2-7; D perhaps matches TRBD1 (5 bases). Per the germline V gene, CDR1 is SGHTA and CDR2 is FQGNSA. CDR3 length: 13 residues. V was cut by 5 bases and J by 1 base, with 9 bases left in between. In nucleotides, the CDR3 is TGTGCCAGCAGCGTAAGGGGTTCCTACGAGCAGTACTTC. This translates into CASSVRGSYEQYF.

The chain carries TRBV20-1 and TRBJ2-7, with D uncertain. The CDR3 consists of 11 residues. Germline CDR1 and CDR2: DFQATT and SNEGSKA (reference sequence). V was clipped by 6 bases and J by 6 bases, with 12 bases between them. The CDR3 spells CSALSWLEQYF. The CDR3, as DNA: TGCAGTGCCCTGAGCTGGCTCGAGCAGTACTTC.

V gene TRBV6-2 or TRBV6-3 combines with J gene TRBJ2-7, with D uncertain. The V gene's germline CDR1 is MNHEY and CDR2 SVGEGT. This CDR3 contains 13 residues. Trimming took off 6 bases at V and 4 bases at J, with 13 bases between the two ends. For the CDR3, the DNA is TGTGCCAGCAGGGGTTCGTCCTTTTACGAGCAGTACTTC. Encoded protein: CASRGSSFYEQYF.

This clonotype was detected only a few times. The CDR3 loop is CASSAGTGTDTQYF. The CDR3 coding sequence is TGTGCCAGCAGTGCCGGGACGGGCACAGATACGCAGTATTTT. The chain employs TRBV2 and TRBJ2-3; D is tentatively TRBD1 or TRBD2 (5 bases each). With 4 bases removed from V and 1 base from J, the gap between germline ends came to 9 bases. CDR1 and CDR2 (germline): SNHLY, FYNNEI. The CDR3 runs to 14 residues. Drawing the rest from reference TRBV2 and TRBJ2-3, the complete variable domain is EPEVTQTPSHQVTQMGQEVILRCVPISNHLYFYWYRQILGQKVEFLVSFYNNEISEKSEIFDDQFSVERPDGSNFTLKIRSTKLEDSAMYFCASSAGTGTDTQYFGPGTRLTVL.

The genes are TRBV7-2 and TRBJ1-4; D unclear. This CDR3 contains 15 residues. Germline CDR1 and CDR2: SGHTA and FQGNSA. V was pared by 2 bases and J by 4 bases, with 11 bases between. The CDR3 here is CASSLLGGRNEKLFF. CDR3 nucleotides: TGTGCCAGCAGCTTATTGGGCGGACGTAATGAAAAACTGTTTTTT. Full variable domain (outside the CDR3, taken from reference TRBV7-2 and TRBJ1-4): GAGVSQSPSNKVTEKGKDVELRCDPISGHTALYWYRQSLGQGLEFLIYFQGNSAPDKSGLPSDRFSAERTGGSVSTLTIQRTQQEDSAVYLCASSLLGGRNEKLFFGSGTQLSVL.

The rearrangement joins TRBV5-1 to TRBJ2-3; D could derive from TRBD1 or TRBD2 (5 bases each). The CDR3 covers 16 residues. V lost 4 bases and J lost 2, with 17 bases in between. CDR1 SGHRS and CDR2 YFSETQ come from the germline V gene. This chain's CDR3 is CASSAGTGLYTDTQYF. The CDR3 coding sequence is TGCGCCAGCAGCGCCGGGACGGGGCTTTACACAGATACGCAGTATTTT.

J is TRBJ1-2 and V is TRBV29-1; 9 bases agree with TRBD1. The J segment lost 8 bases and the V segment lost 3 bases, leaving 10 bases of the junction unmatched. Germline loops: CDR1 SQVTM, CDR2 ANQGSEA. CDR3 size: 14 residues. The CDR3 loop is CSVEVGQGVEGYTF. The DNA for the CDR3 is TGCAGCGTTGAGGTGGGACAGGGTGTAGAGGGCTACACCTTC. Looking up the rest from reference TRBV29-1 and TRBJ1-2 gives the full variable domain: SAVISQKPSRDICQRGTSLTIQCQVDSQVTMMFWYRQQPGQSLTLIATANQGSEATYESGFVIDKFPISRPNLTFSTLTVSNMSPEDSSIYLCSVEVGQGVEGYTFGSGTRLTVV.

V and J are TRBV6-6 and TRBJ2-3, with 7 bases identical to TRBD1. Losses at the gene ends were 5 bases for V and 0 bases for J; bases not matched to a gene: 8. Germline CDR1 MNHNY, CDR2 SVGAGI (reference sequence). The CDR3 has 16 residues. The CDR3 is CASSHRDRSSTDTQYF. The CDR3 nucleotides read TGTGCCAGCAGTCATAGGGACAGATCTAGCACAGATACGCAGTATTTT.

The chain combines TRBV5-1 with TRBJ2-1; TRBD2 aligns across 7 bases. With 4 bases clipped from V and 8 bases from J, the junction kept 12 bases outside the gene matches. Germline loops: CDR1 SGHRS, CDR2 YFSETQ. The CDR3 runs 15 residues. The CDR3 here is CASSINGRPVDEQFF. CDR3 sequence (DNA): TGCGCCAGCAGCATCAACGGGAGGCCTGTGGATGAGCAGTTCTTC.

This clonotype showed up just a few times. The J gene is TRBJ2-6, the V gene TRBV29-1; no firm D call. Germline V lookup: CDR1 SQVTM, CDR2 ANQGSEA. The CDR3 has 13 residues. V lost 6 bases and J lost 1, with 7 bases in between. CDR3 coding DNA: TGCAGCGTACGATTATCTGGGGCCAACGTCCTGACTTTC. This codes for CSVRLSGANVLTF.

This clonotype was picked up many times. The chain links TRBV6-6 to TRBJ2-5; D gene unclear. V lost 5 bases, J lost 0 bases, and 7 bases lay in between. The germline CDR1 and CDR2 sequences are MNHNY and SVGAGI (reference sequence). The CDR3 totals 13 residues. CDR3 coding DNA: TGTGCCAGCAGTCCTCGGTACCAAGAGACCCAGTACTTC. Amino acid sequence: CASSPRYQETQYF.

This clonotype was counted only a few times. The chain links TRBV10-3 to TRBJ2-1; possibly TRBD2 for D (6 bases). Trimming cost V 0 bases and J 5 bases, with 8 bases left between them. CDR3 length equals 14 residues. Germline CDR1 reads ENHRY; CDR2 reads SYGVKD. The CDR3 region is CAISESSGHNEQFF. The CDR3 DNA is TGTGCCATCAGTGAGTCTAGCGGCCACAATGAGCAGTTCTTC.

This chain uses TRBV30 with TRBJ2-1; D call uncertain. This CDR3 is built from 15 residues. Trimming removed 1 base at V and 6 bases at J, with 16 bases between. Germline V gene sequence: CDR1 GTSNPN, CDR2 SVGIG (reference sequence). The CDR3 spells CAWSELSRLLNEQFF. The CDR3 DNA sequence: TGTGCCTGGAGTGAGCTTAGCCGACTCCTCAATGAGCAGTTCTTC.

This sequence joins TRBV2 and TRBJ2-3; D is uncertain. The CDR3 is 12 residues long. V lost 3 bases, J lost 1 base, and 2 bases lay in between. Germline values: CDR1 SNHLY, CDR2 FYNNEI. The chain's CDR3 is CASSEGTDTQYF. The CDR3 DNA sequence: TGTGCCAGCAGTGAGGGCACAGATACGCAGTATTTT.

V and J are TRBV6-6 and TRBJ2-5; 11 bases fit TRBD1. J gave up 2 bases and V 5 bases, and 4 bases lay outside the gene matches. The CDR3 consists of 15 residues. CDR1 and CDR2 (germline): MNHNY, SVGAGI (reference sequence). The CDR3 DNA follows: TGTGCCAGCAGTGCCCGGGACAGGGGGCAAGAGACCCAGTACTTC. Its translation: CASSARDRGQETQYF.

The genes are TRBV6-2 or TRBV6-3 and TRBJ2-1, with TRBD2 identical over 12 bases. The CDR3 extends over 16 amino acids. Trimming cost V 10 bases and J 9 bases; bases outside gene matches: 16. From germline, CDR1 is MNHEY and CDR2 SVGEGT. The CDR3 is CATHDRATSGSIEQFF. DNA of the CDR3: TGTGCCACCCACGACAGGGCGACTAGCGGGAGTATTGAGCAGTTCTTC.